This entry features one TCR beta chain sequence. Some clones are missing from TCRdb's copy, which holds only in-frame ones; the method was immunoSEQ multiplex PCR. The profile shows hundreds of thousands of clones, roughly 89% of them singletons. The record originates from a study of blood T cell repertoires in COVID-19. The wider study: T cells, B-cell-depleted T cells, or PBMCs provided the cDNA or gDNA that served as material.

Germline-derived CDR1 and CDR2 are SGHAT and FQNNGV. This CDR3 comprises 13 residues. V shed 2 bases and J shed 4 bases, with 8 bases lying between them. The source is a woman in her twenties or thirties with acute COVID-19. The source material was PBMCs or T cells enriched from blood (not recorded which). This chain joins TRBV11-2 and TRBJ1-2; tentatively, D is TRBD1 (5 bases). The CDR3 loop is CASSLFQGYGYTF. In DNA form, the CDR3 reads TGTGCCAGCAGCTTATTCCAGGGCTATGGCTACACCTTC.